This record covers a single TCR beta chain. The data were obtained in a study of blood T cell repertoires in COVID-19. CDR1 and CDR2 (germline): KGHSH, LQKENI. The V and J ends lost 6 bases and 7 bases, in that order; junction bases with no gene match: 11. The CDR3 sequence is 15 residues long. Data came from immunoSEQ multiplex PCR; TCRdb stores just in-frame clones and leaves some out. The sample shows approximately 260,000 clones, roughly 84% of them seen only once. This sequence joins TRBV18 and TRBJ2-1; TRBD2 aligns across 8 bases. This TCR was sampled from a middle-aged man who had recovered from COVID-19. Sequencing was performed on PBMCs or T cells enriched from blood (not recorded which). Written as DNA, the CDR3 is TGTGCCAGCTCCATGGGGGTAGCGGGAACGAATGAGCAGTTCTTC. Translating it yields CASSMGVAGTNEQFF.